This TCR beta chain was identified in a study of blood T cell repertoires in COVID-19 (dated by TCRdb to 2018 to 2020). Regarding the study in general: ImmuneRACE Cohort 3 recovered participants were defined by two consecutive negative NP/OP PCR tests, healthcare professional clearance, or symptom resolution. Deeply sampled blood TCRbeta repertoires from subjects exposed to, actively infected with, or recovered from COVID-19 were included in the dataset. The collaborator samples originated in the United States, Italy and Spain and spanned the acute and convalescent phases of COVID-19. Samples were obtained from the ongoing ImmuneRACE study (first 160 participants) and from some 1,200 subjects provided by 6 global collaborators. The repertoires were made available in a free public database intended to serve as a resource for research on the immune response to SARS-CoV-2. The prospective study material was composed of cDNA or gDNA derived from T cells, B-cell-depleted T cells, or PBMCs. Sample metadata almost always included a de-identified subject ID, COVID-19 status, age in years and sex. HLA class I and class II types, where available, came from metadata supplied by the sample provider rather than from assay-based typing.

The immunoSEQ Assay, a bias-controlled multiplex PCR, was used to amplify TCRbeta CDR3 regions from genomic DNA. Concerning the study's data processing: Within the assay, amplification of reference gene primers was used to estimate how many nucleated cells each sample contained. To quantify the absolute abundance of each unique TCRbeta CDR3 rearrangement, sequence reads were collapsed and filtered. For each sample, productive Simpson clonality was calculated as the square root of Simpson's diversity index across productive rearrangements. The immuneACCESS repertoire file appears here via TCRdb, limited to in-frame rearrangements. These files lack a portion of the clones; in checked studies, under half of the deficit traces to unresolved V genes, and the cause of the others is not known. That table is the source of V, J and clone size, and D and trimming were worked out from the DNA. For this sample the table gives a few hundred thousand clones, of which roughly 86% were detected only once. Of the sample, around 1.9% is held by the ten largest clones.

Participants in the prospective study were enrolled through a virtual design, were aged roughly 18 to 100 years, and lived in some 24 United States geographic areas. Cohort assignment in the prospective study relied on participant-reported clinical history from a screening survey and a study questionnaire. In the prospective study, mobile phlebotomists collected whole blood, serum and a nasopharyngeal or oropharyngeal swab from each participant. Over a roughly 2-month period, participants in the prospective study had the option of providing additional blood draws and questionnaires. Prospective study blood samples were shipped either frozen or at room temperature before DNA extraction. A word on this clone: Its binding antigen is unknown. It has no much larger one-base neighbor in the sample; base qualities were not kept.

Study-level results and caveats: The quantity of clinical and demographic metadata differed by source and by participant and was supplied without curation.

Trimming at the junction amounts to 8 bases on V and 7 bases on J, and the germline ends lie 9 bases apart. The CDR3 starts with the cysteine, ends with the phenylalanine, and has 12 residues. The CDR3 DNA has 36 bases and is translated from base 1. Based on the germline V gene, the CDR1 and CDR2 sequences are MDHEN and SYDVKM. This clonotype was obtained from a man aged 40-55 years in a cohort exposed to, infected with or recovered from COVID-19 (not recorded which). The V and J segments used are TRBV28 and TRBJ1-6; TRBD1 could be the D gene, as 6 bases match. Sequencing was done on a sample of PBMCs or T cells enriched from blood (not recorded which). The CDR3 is CASRDINSPLHF. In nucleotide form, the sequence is TGTGCCAGCCGGGACATAAATTCACCCCTCCACTTT.